The entry that follows covers one T cell receptor beta chain sequence. This sample was included in a study of blood T cell repertoires in COVID-19. Overall study context: Specimens from acute and convalescent COVID-19 originated in the United States, Italy and Spain.

CDR1 is SGHRS, CDR2 YFSETQ, per germline. CDR3 length equals 16 residues. V was trimmed by 2 bases and J by 3 bases, leaving 18 bases between them. Under the authors' procedure: From reference gene primer amplification, estimates of nucleated cell counts were derived. Using immunoSEQ multiplex PCR, the repertoire was profiled, and TCRdb retains in-frame clones only, with some absent. The DNA was the basis for D and trimming; V, J and clone size are from that table. The top ten clones hold around 20% of a sample with some 120,000 clones, 70% to 90% of them seen once. This chain connects TRBV5-1 to TRBJ2-7, with D perhaps matching TRBD1 (6 bases). Sequencing was performed on peripheral blood. The receptor was isolated from a woman aged 50 to 60 who had recovered from COVID-19. As DNA, the CDR3 is TGCGCCAGCAGCTTAGGTCTGACCGGGACAAACTACGAGCAGTACTTC. The encoded protein is CASSLGLTGTNYEQYF.